Listed here is a single T cell receptor beta chain. This clonotype was detected a few times. This receptor's antigen is unknown. The record has no base qualities; no much larger clone is one base away. Patients with uncontrolled infections, other autoimmune diseases, pregnancy or lactation were excluded. Clinical symptoms, serum thyroxine and TRAb, thyroid ultrasound, and orbital computed tomography formed the basis for the diagnoses. Total RNA was extracted with Trizol reagent, and quality was checked on an Agilent 2100 Bioanalyzer. TCR beta CDR3 regions were amplified from RNA transcripts. For the first round of RT-PCR on the TCR CDR3, the HTBI primer set was used together with the Qiagen OneStep RT-PCR kit. The libraries were constructed in a second round of multiplex PCR and then size-selected and purified. The libraries were sequenced on an Illumina HiSeq2000 using paired-end 100 bp reads. Per the source publication's procedure: SOAPnuke was used to process the raw data, throwing out any read that contained adapters or uncalled bases, had a mean Phred below 15, or lacked an exact constant-primer or identifier match. COPE v1.2.5 was used to merge the high-quality paired reads, and each unique nucleotide sequence was defined as a clonotype. MiTCR v1.1 was used to align the clonotypes against IMGT TRBV, TRBD and TRBJ reference segments. Only V-J combinations with frequency above 0.0001, covering approximately 99% of repertoires, were analysed. The TCS score was defined as F50 (clonal expansion) divided by E x V (chaos), with BLOSUM62-based TCRdist calculated between CDR3 peptides within each V-J. Welch's t-statistics and random forest reduced roughly 540 V-J features to roughly 13, which were used in a naive Bayes classifier (R e1071). Thyroid-blood repertoire similarity was quantified with the Morisita-Horn index. TCRdb cleaned the public reads at Q25 with fastp, built clones with MiXCR and kept in-frame beta chains. A single entry per CDR3 protein holds the most common genes and DNA from its merged rows. The authors' filters were not applied to this entry. Here the sample has 540,000 or so distinct CDR3 sequences; 35% to 55% occur a single time. The biggest ten clones account for roughly 19% of the sample.

The data are from a study of T cells in Graves' hyperthyroidism and ophthalmopathy (dated by TCRdb to about 2019). In the study overall: A discovery cohort of roughly 100 patients, roughly 45 with Graves' ophthalmopathy and 57 with stable Graves' hyperthyroidism, was used to find distinguishing TCR V-J signatures. The roughly 100 discovery patients were randomly divided into training and test sets at a 7:3 ratio. In more than five Graves' hyperthyroidism patients, the study also compared T-cell repertoires from thyroid tissue with T-cell repertoires from blood. Once sampling was done, hyperthyroidism patients were given methimazole at a starting dose of 30 mg daily, whereas ophthalmopathy patients were given high-dose intravenous methylprednisolone. According to the paper, TCR Vbeta CDR3 sequencing was carried out on around 140 peripheral blood samples, which came from more than 40 ophthalmopathy, under 80 hyperthyroidism and 17 progressor patients. An independent validation cohort of some 18 hyperthyroidism patients and 17 patients who later progressed to ophthalmopathy tested prospective prediction of ophthalmopathy.

The paper as a whole reports these results and caveats: Most expanded thyroid clonotypes (frequency above 0.001) were also detected in blood, a finding suggesting that blood repertoires may reflect thyroid immune responses. In validation, the model predicted progression to ophthalmopathy with 55% to 71% sensitivity and about 72% specificity, a median of 6.5 months before onset. Sample size was not statistically predetermined, and blinding of investigators to group allocation was not performed. Ophthalmopathy was separated from stable hyperthyroidism by a 13 V-J signature model, with around 90% sensitivity and 81% to 83% specificity obtained in cross-validation and 80%/75% obtained in testing.

Sample: peripheral blood or thyroid tissue (not recorded which). The sequence came from an adult woman with Graves' disease, either hyperthyroidism or ophthalmopathy (not recorded which).

The CDR3 is CSARTDRATNYGYTF. The DNA sequence is TGCAGCGCTCGAACTGACAGAGCTACTAACTATGGCTACACCTTC. The chain is assembled from TRBV29-1 and TRBJ1-2; matching of 5 bases hints at TRBD1 as the D gene. Between the V and J ends, shortened by 7 bases and 0 bases respectively, the junction contains 18 bases. Including the terminal cysteine and phenylalanine, the CDR3 comprises 15 residues. Of the read, only the CDR3 DNA is kept; its 45 bases are in frame from base 1. Looking up the germline V gene yields CDR1 SQVTM and CDR2 ANQGSEA.